One T cell receptor beta chain is described in this entry. The data were taken from a study of cytomegalovirus exposure and HLA in healthy donors. At the level of the study: Of approximately 400 genotyped donors, roughly 81% clustered with self-reported Caucasian donors.

Use of 60 Vbeta and 13 Jbeta primers characterized the PCR. Only in-frame clones appear in the TCRdb table, and some are missing; sequencing was by immunoSEQ multiplex PCR. The sample has roughly 240,000 clones, more than 75% seen once. Although they were nominally healthy when sampled, donors likely had unrecorded immune exposures. The germline V and J ends were trimmed by 8 bases and 2 bases, with 15 bases remaining between them. The CDR3 is 15 amino acids. Germline assignment: CDR1 ENHRY and CDR2 SYGVKD. The specimen sequenced was PBMCs. This chain uses TRBV10-3 with TRBJ1-4; D not resolved. The origin of this receptor is a woman aged 40-49 years in good health and CMV-seropositive. CDR3 DNA: TGTGCCATCCGGGAGGGAGGAGCTACTAATGAAAAACTGTTTTTT. Its protein is CAIREGGATNEKLFF.